This TCR beta chain came from a study of shared clonotypes between healthy human individuals. Study conclusions and caveats: Enrolling few donors narrowed the genetic and exposure-history diversity that was represented.

A remark on this clone: Antigen: not known.

Sequencing was performed with immunoSEQ multiplex PCR; in TCRdb, only in-frame clones are kept and a portion is missing. The sample carries about 2,500,000 clones, more than 90% recorded once. The CDR3 spans 11 residues. Germline assignment: CDR1 DFQATT and CDR2 SNEGSKA (reference sequence). Trimming pared 6 bases from V and 8 bases from J, leaving 13 bases between. The origin of this receptor is a man aged 18 to 29 in good health. This sequence joins TRBV20-1 and TRBJ1-1, with unresolved D. The sample taken for sequencing was naive CD4+ T cells sorted from blood. Subset: CD45RA+ positively selected. The CDR3 nucleotides read TGCAGTGCCAACTACCTGAGGGAAGCTTTCTTT. This translates into CSANYLREAFF.